This TCR beta chain is drawn from a study of shared clonotypes between healthy human individuals. At the level of the study: Contributing individuals were a couple of females and three males aged 18 to 49.

Germline lookup yields CDR1 SNHLY and CDR2 FYNNEI. Germline trimming cut 3 bases from V and 4 bases from J; bases unmatched to any gene: 12. CDR3 length: 17 residues. Remarks on this clone: The antigen remains undetermined.

Only in-frame clones appear in the TCRdb table, and some are missing; sequencing was by immunoSEQ multiplex PCR. The sample holds 2 million to 2.5 million clones, about 90% seen once. Study observations and caveats: Incompleteness in sorted-subset sequencing, despite large depth, was shown by rarefaction.

The clonotype was recovered from a man aged 18 to 30 in good health. Some clones in this sample may be carry-over from other donors' samples. This chain connects TRBV2 to TRBJ1-5, with 7 nucleotides matching TRBD1. The sample was naive CD4+ T cells from PBMCs. As to subset: CD45RA+ positively selected. CDR3 sequence (DNA): TGTGCCAGCAGTGATCCCGGGACAGAGACACGAAATCAGCCCCAGCATTTT. This codes for CASSDPGTETRNQPQHF.